These T cell receptor beta chains were read from a single sample in a study of cytomegalovirus exposure and HLA in healthy donors. Repertoires were generated with immunoSEQ multiplex PCR, while TCRdb's copy carries only in-frame clones and drops some. Found here are 140,000 or so clones, 80% to 90% of them singletons; the top ten hold approximately 4%. Sequencing was performed on PBMCs. These receptors came from a woman aged 40 to 49 in good health and CMV-seropositive. Both conserved end residues are part of each CDR3. Fields, in order: clone size, CDR3 length, V gene, D gene, J gene, CDR3 DNA, CDR3 protein. The D gene is left open where the match is weak. The size field is filled for only some rows; it gives once, few, many or a size class.

few	13	TRBV11-3	NA	TRBJ2-7	TGTGCCAGCAGCTCTCGGGAAAACGACGAGCAGTACTTC	CASSSRENDEQYF
NA	16	TRBV10-1	TRBD2	TRBJ2-2	TGCGCCAGCAGTGAGTCCAGCGGGGGTTACACCGGGGAGCTGTTTTTT	CASSESSGGYTGELFF
NA	15	TRBV11-3	TRBD1	TRBJ2-2	TGTGCCAGCAGCTCAGGGACAGCTAACACCGGGGAGCTGTTTTTT	CASSSGTANTGELFF
NA	14	TRBV28	NA	TRBJ2-5	TGTGCCAGCAGTACGGACTCTATGGGGGAGACCCAGTACTTC	CASSTDSMGETQYF
NA	14	TRBV4-2	TRBD2	TRBJ2-7	TGTGCCAGCAGCCCAGATAGCGGGAGAGTCGAGCAGTACTTC	CASSPDSGRVEQYF
NA	16	TRBV27	TRBD2	TRBJ2-3	TGTGCCAGCAGTTTCAGAGGACTAGCGGGAGGGTATACGCAGTATTTT	CASSFRGLAGGYTQYF
NA	19	TRBV28	NA	TRBJ1-3	TGTGCCAGCAGTCCCGCGACAAGGGGTGACGGTCGCTCTGGAAACACCATATATTTT	CASSPATRGDGRSGNTIYF
NA	15	TRBV10-3	NA	TRBJ1-6	TGTGCCATCGAGGTTATCAGGGGCGCCCACTCACCCCTCCACTTT	CAIEVIRGAHSPLHF
NA	18	TRBV5-1	TRBD2	TRBJ2-5	TGCGCCAGCAGCCCACCCTCGGGACTAGCGGGAGTACCGGAGACCCAGTACTTC	CASSPPSGLAGVPETQYF
NA	15	TRBV27	NA	TRBJ1-2	TGTGCCAGCAGTTTATCCTTCACCCACCGGGGTGGCTACACCTTC	CASSLSFTHRGGYTF
NA	14	TRBV4-1	TRBD1	TRBJ2-3	TGCGCCAGCAGCCAGGACAGGGGCGCAGATACGCAGTATTTT	CASSQDRGADTQYF
NA	18	TRBV5-1	TRBD1	TRBJ2-6	TGCGCCAGCAGCTTGGGGCAGGGGGCAGGCTTTGGGGCCAACGTCCTGACTTTC	CASSLGQGAGFGANVLTF
NA	15	TRBV27	NA	TRBJ2-5	TGTGCCAGCAGTTCCCTGGACAGCTACCAAGAGACCCAGTACTTC	CASSSLDSYQETQYF
NA	14	TRBV7-9	NA	TRBJ2-7	TGTGCCAGCAGATTGGACCGCCCGGGGGACGAGCAGTACTTC	CASRLDRPGDEQYF
NA	15	TRBV7-8	TRBD2	TRBJ2-2	TGTGCCAGCAGAAATTCGGGGGGGTCCGCCGGGGAGCTGTTTTTT	CASRNSGGSAGELFF
NA	13	TRBV5-4	TRBD2	TRBJ2-5	TGTGCCAGCAGCTTGGTGGGGGGGGAGACCCAGTACTTC	CASSLVGGETQYF
few	15	TRBV18	TRBD1	TRBJ1-4	TGTGCCAGCTCACCTTACAGGGGGCTTAGAGAAAAACTGTTTTTT	CASSPYRGLREKLFF
NA	15	TRBV30	TRBD1	TRBJ2-7	TGTGCCTGGAGTAAAAGACAGGGGGCAAACTACGAGCAGTACTTC	CAWSKRQGANYEQYF
NA	14	TRBV5-4	TRBD1	TRBJ1-2	TGTGCCAGCAGTTCGCAGGGGGCCGGCTATGGCTACACCTTC	CASSSQGAGYGYTF
once	14	TRBV18	TRBD1	TRBJ2-7	TGTGCCAGCTCACCCCGGACAGGGGTCTTCGAGCAGTACTTC	CASSPRTGVFEQYF
NA	15	TRBV19	NA	TRBJ2-6	TGTGCCAGTAGTTCCCGGAGCTCTGGGGCCAACGTCCTGACTTTC	CASSSRSSGANVLTF
NA	13	TRBV19	NA	TRBJ1-4	TGTGCCAGTAGTATTGGAGCTAATGAAAAACTGTTTTTT	CASSIGANEKLFF
NA	16	TRBV28	TRBD2	TRBJ2-5	TGTGCCAGCAGTTTATTTACTAGCGGGCGTCAAGAGACCCAGTACTTC	CASSLFTSGRQETQYF
NA	17	TRBV30	TRBD1	TRBJ1-6	TGTGCCTGGGGACGACAGGGAGGAAGCTCCTATAATTCACCCCTCCACTTT	CAWGRQGGSSYNSPLHF
NA	13	TRBV5-4	NA	TRBJ2-7	TGTGCCAGCAGCTTGGCCCTTAACTACGAGCAGTACTTC	CASSLALNYEQYF
NA	11	TRBV2	NA	TRBJ1-1	TGTGCCAGCAGACAGCAGTCTGAAGCTTTCTTT	CASRQQSEAFF
NA	17	TRBV6-7	TRBD2	TRBJ2-1	TGTGCCAGCAGCTTTACCGAACCGGGACTACCCTTCTGTGAGCAGTTCTTC	CASSFTEPGLPFCEQFF
NA	14	TRBV29-1	NA	TRBJ1-4	TGCAGCGTTGAAATACAGGGACGGAGTGGAAAACTGTTTTTT	CSVEIQGRSGKLFF
NA	15	TRBV19	TRBD1	TRBJ1-3	TGTGCCAGTAGTCGACAGGGATACTCTGGAAACACCATATATTTT	CASSRQGYSGNTIYF
NA	15	TRBV5-4	TRBD1	TRBJ2-1	TGTGCCAGCAGCCTAGGACAGGGATCCTCCAATGAGCAGTTCTTC	CASSLGQGSSNEQFF
NA	15	TRBV10-3	NA	TRBJ2-1	TGTGCCATCAATGCCGGGGAAGTCTCCTACAATGAGCAGTTCTTC	CAINAGEVSYNEQFF
NA	16	TRBV10-1	TRBD2	TRBJ2-3	TGCGCCAGCAGTGAGGTGCTAGCGGGGGCCGGAGATACGCAGTATTTT	CASSEVLAGAGDTQYF
NA	15	TRBV21-1	NA	TRBJ2-3	TGTGCCAGCAGCAGAACTGGTTCGAGCACAGATACGCAGTATTTT	CASSRTGSSTDTQYF
NA	15	TRBV5-1	TRBD1	TRBJ2-7	TGCGCCAGCAGACCTGTGACAGGGAGCCCCTACGAGCAGTACTTC	CASRPVTGSPYEQYF
NA	13	TRBV18	NA	TRBJ1-5	TGTGCCAGCTCTGTCAATAGCAATCAGCCCCAGCATTTT	CASSVNSNQPQHF
NA	15	TRBV29-1	NA	TRBJ1-3	TGCAGCGAAATATCGACTCCGGACTCTGGAAACACCATATATTTT	CSEISTPDSGNTIYF
NA	20	TRBV15	TRBD1	TRBJ2-3	TGTGCCACCAGCAGAGATCCCCCCGGCATGACAGGGGGCATGGCAGATACGCAGTATTTT	CATSRDPPGMTGGMADTQYF
NA	15	TRBV2	NA	TRBJ2-5	TGTGCCAGCAGTGTTGGGAGGGGGTCACAAGAGACCCAGTACTTC	CASSVGRGSQETQYF
NA	14	TRBV4-3	NA	TRBJ1-1	TGCGCCAGCAGCCAAGATGGAGTCAACACTGAAGCTTTCTTT	CASSQDGVNTEAFF
NA	14	TRBV10-3	TRBD1	TRBJ1-2	TGTGCCATCAGGCAGGGGGCTCCAAACTATGGCTACACCTTC	CAIRQGAPNYGYTF
NA	17	TRBV9	NA	TRBJ2-3	TGTGCCAGCAGCGGGGGGGGCCGCGGGAGCTTCGAAGATACGCAGTATTTT	CASSGGGRGSFEDTQYF
NA	14	TRBV19	TRBD1	TRBJ1-1	TGTGCCAGTAGTACGGACAGGGTAAAATCTGAAGCTTTCTTT	CASSTDRVKSEAFF
NA	14	TRBV23-1	NA	TRBJ1-5	TGCGCCAGCAGGTACAGGGCCGGAGGTCAGCCCCAGCATTTT	CASRYRAGGQPQHF
NA	12	TRBV7-9	NA	TRBJ1-1	TGTGCCAGCAGCCTGGTAGGACAGAAAACTTTCTTT	CASSLVGQKTFF